This T cell receptor (beta chain) came from a study of blood T cell repertoires in COVID-19. Across the whole study: Sites across the United States, Italy and Spain contributed samples from acute and convalescent COVID-19.

Followed over time, Seattle patients had been enrolled while infection was active. Germline loops: CDR1 SGHVS, CDR2 FNYEAQ. This CDR3 is 16 amino acids long. V dropped 5 bases and J dropped 1 base, with 15 bases sitting between them. Profiled with immunoSEQ multiplex PCR; TCRdb holds only in-frame clones, not every one. The data hold 350,000 to 400,000 clones, with 80% to 90% observed a single time. The chain uses TRBV7-6 and TRBJ2-1; tentatively, D is TRBD2 (6 bases). Specimen: peripheral blood. The receptor was derived from an older woman with COVID-19, enrolled during active disease. CDR3 amino acids: CASSRTSRGSYNEQFF. The CDR3 nucleotides read TGTGCCAGCAGCCGGACCAGCCGGGGGTCCTACAATGAGCAGTTCTTC. Full variable domain (rest looked up from reference TRBV7-6 and TRBJ2-1): GAGVSQSPRYKVTKRGQDVALRCDPISGHVSLYWYRQALGQGPEFLTYFNYEAQQDKSGLPNDRFSAERPEGSISTLTIQRTEQRDSAMYRCASSRTSRGSYNEQFFGPGTRLTVL.